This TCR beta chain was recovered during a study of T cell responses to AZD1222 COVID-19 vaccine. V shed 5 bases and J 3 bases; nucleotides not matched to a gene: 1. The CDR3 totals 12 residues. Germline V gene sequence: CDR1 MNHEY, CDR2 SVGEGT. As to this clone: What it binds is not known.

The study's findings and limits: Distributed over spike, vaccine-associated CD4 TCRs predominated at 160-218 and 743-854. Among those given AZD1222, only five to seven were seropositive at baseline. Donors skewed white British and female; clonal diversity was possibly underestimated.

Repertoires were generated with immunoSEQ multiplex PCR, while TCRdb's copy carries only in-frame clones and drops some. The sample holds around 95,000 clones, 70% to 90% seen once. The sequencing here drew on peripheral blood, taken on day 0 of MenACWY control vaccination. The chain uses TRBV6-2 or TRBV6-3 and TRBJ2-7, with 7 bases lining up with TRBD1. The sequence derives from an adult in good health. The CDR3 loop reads CASSDRVYEQYF. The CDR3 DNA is TGTGCCAGCAGTGACAGGGTCTACGAGCAGTACTTC.